This TCR beta chain was identified during a study of T cells in localized non-small cell lung cancer (dated by TCRdb to the early 2020s). General notes on the study: The study examined T cell repertoires in roughly 240 patients with early-stage NSCLC and compared tumors with uninvolved tumor-adjacent lungs. The cohort comprised some 220 treatment-naïve NSCLC patients with resected, localized lung tumors. A mean age of approximately 70 years was recorded for the NSCLC patients, of whom 129 were male and 95 to 110 were female.

TCR beta CDR3 regions were sequenced from DNA using the immunoSEQ Assay. For the original study's pipeline: To compute T cell density, TCR beta template counts were normalized to usable DNA, which was estimated by amplifying housekeeping genes. Using the preseqR package, richness was estimated by extrapolating to 120,000 templates for tissue samples and 400,000 templates for PBMC samples. Clonality was defined as one minus Pielou's evenness. Differential abundance testing on productive amino-acid clonotypes, with a minimum total count of 5 and an alpha of 0.1, was used to identify tissue-enriched TCRs. The Jaccard Index and the Morisita Overlap Index were used to measure repertoire overlap between compartments. TCR beta CDR3s were clustered by GLIPH together with public tetramer-defined viral CDR3s, and at least three viral sequences plus V-gene enrichment were required for viral motifs. The table was pulled from immuneACCESS by TCRdb, which kept in-frame rearrangements only. Such tables lose some clones; where checked, under half of the loss comes from unresolved V genes, and the rest has no known cause. V and J calls and clone size come straight from that table; D and trimming were deduced from the DNA. This sample is represented by roughly 1,700 clones; about 30% of them were singletons. The biggest ten clones account for 7.5% to 10% of the sample.

As to this clone: The target of this receptor is not known. No base quality values were provided; no much bigger clone lies one nucleotide off.

The paper's findings and limits, for the study overall: Uninvolved tumor-adjacent lung showed the highest T cell clonality, higher than tumor, which suggests more focused antigenic responses in the uninvolved tumor-adjacent lung. Longer overall survival was associated with higher T cell density in blood, whereas shorter survival was associated with higher clonality in adjacent lung. A median of roughly 60 of the top 100 tumor clones were detected in paired uninvolved adjacent lung, and around 27 of these tumor clones were also found among the top 100 clones of the paired uninvolved adjacent lung. Because of the exploratory design, TCR variables were selected using unadjusted p-values without false-discovery rate correction. Multi-region tumor sequencing was not performed, so intratumor heterogeneity could not be excluded.

Uninvolved adjacent lung was sampled at least 2 cm away from the tumor margin, and two independent pathologists confirmed that the tissue had no atypia. At diagnosis, tumor, uninvolved tumor-adjacent lung and peripheral blood were collected and then preserved as a mix of FFPE and fresh-frozen material. The source of this sequence is a woman aged 35 to 69 with stage III lung adenocarcinoma. The sequencing here drew on normal lung tissue next to the tumor, taken before any cancer treatment.

The nucleotide sequence reads TGTGCCAGTAAGTCCTCGGGGTCAACGCTCGGGGAGCTGTTTTTT. It is translated as CASKSSGSTLGELFF. The rearrangement joined TRBV19 to TRBJ2-2, and possibly TRBD2, on 5 matching bases. Counted from cysteine to phenylalanine, this CDR3 has 15 amino acids. Left in the record is the CDR3 DNA by itself, 45 bases read in frame from the first base. From a lookup of the germline V gene (reference sequence), CDR1 and CDR2 are LNHDA and SQIVND. V is cut by 7 bases and J by 7 bases, and the space between the germline ends is 19 bases.